The 27 T cell receptor beta chains below all came from one sample that was sequenced in a study of monozygotic twins with inflammatory bowel disease (dated by TCRdb to 2018 to 2020). Libraries were built with 5' RACE. Sequencing used an Illumina HiSeq 2500. Following reprocessing of the reads by TCRdb, the data hold one row per CDR3 protein sequence and no DNA is available. The table kept for this sample lists some 150,000 distinct CDR3 sequences. The ten biggest clones cover about 2.4% of the sample. The sequenced sample was blood. The receptors originated from a human donor with ulcerative colitis or Crohn's disease, or a healthy co-twin of an affected twin (not recorded which).

The rearrangement joins TRBV6-1 to TRBJ2-1; the TCRdb call, TRBD2, lacks DNA for checking. Germline V gene sequence: CDR1 MNHNS, CDR2 SASEGT. The CDR3 has 16 residues. The CDR3 sequence is CASSEDLGLAGYEQFF.

This chain connects TRBV7-3 to TRBJ1-3; absent DNA, TCRdb's TRBD1 call cannot be checked. CDR1 is SGHTA, CDR2 FQGTGA, per germline. The CDR3 covers 15 residues. CDR3 residues: CASSLQTGRGNTIYF.

V and J are TRBV5-5 and TRBJ2-2; lacking DNA, the TRBD1 call made by TCRdb goes unchecked. CDR3 length: 16 amino acids. CDR1 is SGHKS and CDR2 is YYEKEE in the germline V gene (reference sequence). CDR3 protein: CASSSQPLAGTGELFF.

The V gene is TRBV27, the J gene TRBJ2-2; TCRdb reports TRBD2, a call that lacks DNA to check it against. From germline, CDR1 is MNHEY and CDR2 SMNVEV (reference sequence). The CDR3 is 14 amino acids. This CDR3 is CASSSFWTGGELFF.

The V and J genes are TRBV7-9 and TRBJ2-1; TCRdb outputs TRBD2, but without DNA this stays unchecked. The CDR3 spans 14 residues. Germline V gene data show CDR1 as SEHNR and CDR2 as FQNEAQ (reference sequence). The CDR3: CASSLGLTRDEQFF.

V gene TRBV20-1 combines with J gene TRBJ2-1; TCRdb gives TRBD1 as the D gene, but with no DNA this cannot be confirmed. The CDR3 runs 11 residues. Germline CDR1 DFQATT, CDR2 SNEGSKA (reference sequence). The CDR3 here is CSAQGVFEQFF.

V and J are TRBV11-3 and TRBJ1-5; the D call of TRBD1 rests on TCRdb alone, since no DNA is present to check it. Germline values: CDR1 SGHNT, CDR2 YENEEA. The CDR3 runs 18 residues. This CDR3 reads CASSLGGRGRAGNQPQHF.

V usage is TRBV6-1 and J usage is TRBJ2-5; checking the TCRdb D call of TRBD2 is not possible without DNA. Germline CDR1 MNHNS, CDR2 SASEGT. CDR3 length: 14 amino acids. CDR3 loop: CASNSLAGVETQYF.

This chain uses TRBV4-1 with TRBJ2-7; the D call of TRBD2 rests on TCRdb alone, since no DNA is present to check it. The CDR3 has 15 residues. Germline-derived CDR1 and CDR2 are MGHRA and YSYEKL. CDR3 sequence reads: CASSLRLGPSYEQYF.

The gene calls are TRBV20-1 and TRBJ2-2; absent DNA, TCRdb's TRBD1 call cannot be checked. The V gene's germline CDR1 is DFQATT and CDR2 SNEGSKA (reference sequence). The CDR3 has 17 residues. This CDR3 reads CSARRPSRTDNTGELFF.

The rearrangement uses TRBV7-9 and TRBJ2-1; TCRdb proposes TRBD1, but this gene call is untestable without DNA. This CDR3 is 15 amino acids long. Germline CDR1 SEHNR, CDR2 FQNEAQ (reference sequence). CDR3 sequence: CASSSGWGQAHEQFF.

This chain joins TRBV11-1 and TRBJ2-7; the TCRdb D gene call, TRBD2, has no DNA to confirm it. CDR3 length equals 15 residues. In germline, CDR1 is SGHAT, CDR2 FQDESV (reference sequence). The CDR3 sequence is CASSLGLASGYEQYF.

The J gene is TRBJ1-5, the V gene TRBV11-1. CDR3 size: 13 residues. Germline lookup yields CDR1 SGHAT and CDR2 FQDESV (reference sequence). This CDR3 is CASSLEVDQPQHF.

The chain joins TRBV6-2 or TRBV6-3 to TRBJ2-7; TCRdb picks TRBD1, but there is no DNA to check that call. This CDR3 contains 15 residues. CDR1 MNHEY and CDR2 SVGEGT come from the germline V gene. The CDR3 is CASISSGTESYEQYF.

The chain links TRBV29-1 to TRBJ2-1; the D call from TCRdb, TRBD1, cannot be confirmed without DNA. Germline CDR1 reads SQVTM; CDR2 reads ANQGSEA. The CDR3 runs to 15 residues. CDR3 sequence: CSVVRRDGTRNEQFF.

The V gene is TRBV28, the J gene TRBJ2-3; as DNA is missing, the TRBD1 call by TCRdb cannot be tested. In germline, CDR1 is MDHEN, CDR2 SYDVKM. The CDR3 is 16 amino acids. CDR3 in amino acids: CASSLDGGGSLYTQYF.

The chain uses TRBV19 and TRBJ1-3. The length of the CDR3 is 12 residues. Germline V gene data show CDR1 as LNHDA and CDR2 as SQIVND (reference sequence). The CDR3 region is CASSIKGNTIYF.

V is TRBV28 and J is TRBJ2-2. The CDR3 runs to 13 residues. Germline V CDR1 and CDR2: MDHEN, SYDVKM. The CDR3 spells CASNPTNTGELFF.

This chain uses TRBV19 with TRBJ1-5; TCRdb designates TRBD1, a call that cannot be tested without DNA. The V gene's germline CDR1 is LNHDA and CDR2 SQIVND (reference sequence). This CDR3 comprises 13 residues. The CDR3: CASRQVGNQPQHF.

This chain uses TRBV12-3 or TRBV12-4 with TRBJ2-3; the D call of TRBD2 rests on TCRdb alone, since no DNA is present to check it. The CDR3 runs 17 residues. CDR3 protein: CASTQPPLAGGGDTQYF.

V and J are TRBV5-5 and TRBJ2-5; with no DNA, the TCRdb D assignment of TRBD2 cannot be verified. This CDR3 has 14 amino acids. Germline V gene lookup returns CDR1 SGHKS and CDR2 YYEKEE (reference sequence). Here the CDR3 reads CASSQGGVEETQYF. Using reference TRBV5-5 and TRBJ2-5 for the parts outside the CDR3, the full variable domain is DAGVTQSPTHLIKTRGQQVTLRCSPISGHKSVSWYQQVLGQGPQFIFQYYEKEERGRGNFPDRFSARQFPNYSSELNVNALLLGDSALYLCASSQGGVEETQYFGPGTRLLVL.

V usage is TRBV6-5 and J usage is TRBJ1-5; TCRdb gives TRBD1 as the D gene, but with no DNA this cannot be confirmed. The CDR3 is 15 amino acids. Per germline, CDR1 MNHEY and CDR2 SVGAGI. The CDR3 reads CASSSSEGARQPQHF.

The rearrangement uses TRBV5-1 and TRBJ2-3; the TRBD1 assignment by TCRdb is unverifiable without DNA. CDR1 is SGHRS and CDR2 is YFSETQ in the germline V gene. This CDR3 contains 15 residues. Here the CDR3 reads CASSLERGGTDTQYF.

The CDR3 spells CASRSQGEEKLFF. The chain uses TRBV5-4 and TRBJ1-4; TCRdb selects TRBD1, and the lack of DNA leaves this call unchecked. The CDR3 runs to 13 residues. CDR1 and CDR2 from the germline V gene are SGHNT and YYREEE (reference sequence).

The genes are TRBV27 and TRBJ2-7; TCRdb's D gene call, TRBD1, goes unchecked for lack of DNA. The CDR3 runs to 13 residues. Looked up from germline, CDR1 is MNHEY and CDR2 is SMNVEV (reference sequence). This chain's CDR3 is CASGTSDSYEQYF.

V gene TRBV7-2 combines with J gene TRBJ1-5; absent DNA, TCRdb's TRBD1 call cannot be checked. From germline, CDR1 is SGHTA and CDR2 FQGNSA. This CDR3 has 14 residues. The CDR3 reads CASSLKGGDQPQHF.

This chain connects TRBV7-9 to TRBJ2-1; TCRdb selects TRBD1, and the lack of DNA leaves this call unchecked. The CDR3 is 15 residues long. Per the germline V gene, CDR1 is SEHNR and CDR2 is FQNEAQ (reference sequence). CDR3 residues: CASSLALGVPGEQFF.